The clone carrying this T cell receptor beta chain has just a few counts. This entry belongs to a study of T-cell memory formation after mild COVID-19. In the study overall: Clustering of TCRs was largely donor specific.

TCRdb fed the 5' RACE reads into MiXCR, producing one record per CDR3 protein. The sample lists 200,000 to 250,000 distinct CDR3 sequences; over 9% were seen once. The CDR3 contains 12 residues. Germline V lookup: CDR1 SQVTM, CDR2 ANQGSEA. Trimming removed 7 bases at V and 2 bases at J, with 11 bases between. The chain combines TRBV29-1 with TRBJ1-2, with D possibly being TRBD1 (6 bases). Sequencing was carried out using PBMCs or a T cell subset sorted from them (not recorded which). This sequence was found in a young man who had mild COVID-19 (a few samples of this study predate the infection). Cell type and time point are not known. The CDR3 region is CSGETGNYGYTF. In DNA, the CDR3 is TGCAGCGGAGAAACAGGGAACTATGGCTACACCTTC.